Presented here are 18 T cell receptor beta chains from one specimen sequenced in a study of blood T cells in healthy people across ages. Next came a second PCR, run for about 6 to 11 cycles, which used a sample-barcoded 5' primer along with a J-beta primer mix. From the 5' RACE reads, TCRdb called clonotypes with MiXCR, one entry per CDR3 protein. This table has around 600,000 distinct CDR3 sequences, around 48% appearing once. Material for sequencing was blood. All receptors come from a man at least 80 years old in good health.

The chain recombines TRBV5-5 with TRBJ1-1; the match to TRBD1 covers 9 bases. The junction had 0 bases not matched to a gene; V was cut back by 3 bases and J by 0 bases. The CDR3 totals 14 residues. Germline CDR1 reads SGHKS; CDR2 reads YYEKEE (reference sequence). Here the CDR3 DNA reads TGTGCCAGCAGCTGGACAGGGGTGAACACTGAAGCTTTCTTT. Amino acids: CASSWTGVNTEAFF.

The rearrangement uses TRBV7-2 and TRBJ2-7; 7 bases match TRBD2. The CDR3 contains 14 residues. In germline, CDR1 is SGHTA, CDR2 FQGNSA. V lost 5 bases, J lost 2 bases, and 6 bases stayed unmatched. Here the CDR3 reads CASSTRTRTYEQYF. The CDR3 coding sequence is TGTGCCAGCAGCACCCGGACTAGGACCTACGAGCAGTACTTC.

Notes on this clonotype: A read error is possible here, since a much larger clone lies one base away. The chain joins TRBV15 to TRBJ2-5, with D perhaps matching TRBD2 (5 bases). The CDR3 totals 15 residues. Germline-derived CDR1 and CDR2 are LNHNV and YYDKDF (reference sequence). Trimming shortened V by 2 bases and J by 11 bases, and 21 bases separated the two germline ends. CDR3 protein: CATSRRTGRLDEQYF. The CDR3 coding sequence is TGTGCCACCAGCAGAAGGACTGGACGGTTAGATGAGCAGTACTTC.

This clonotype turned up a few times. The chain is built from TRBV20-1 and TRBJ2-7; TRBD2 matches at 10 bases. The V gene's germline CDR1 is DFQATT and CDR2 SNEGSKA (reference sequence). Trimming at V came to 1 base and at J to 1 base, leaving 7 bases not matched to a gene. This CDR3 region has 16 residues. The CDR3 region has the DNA TGCAGTGCTAGAGGGACTAGCGGAGTGCCGTCCTACGAGCAGTACTTC. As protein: CSARGTSGVPSYEQYF.

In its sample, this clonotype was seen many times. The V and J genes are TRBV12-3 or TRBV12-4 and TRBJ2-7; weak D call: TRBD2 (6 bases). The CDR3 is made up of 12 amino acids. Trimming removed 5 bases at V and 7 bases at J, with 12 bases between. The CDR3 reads CASSPRREEQYF. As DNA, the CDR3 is TGTGCCAGCAGTCCCCGGCGGGAAGAGCAGTACTTC.

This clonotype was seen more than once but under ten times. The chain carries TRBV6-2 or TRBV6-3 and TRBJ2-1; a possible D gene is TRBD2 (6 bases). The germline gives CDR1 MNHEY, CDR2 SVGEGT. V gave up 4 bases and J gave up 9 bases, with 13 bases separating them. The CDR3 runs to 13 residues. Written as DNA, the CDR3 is TGTGCCAGCAGTTGGGGGGAGTTAAGTGAGCAGTTCTTC. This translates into CASSWGELSEQFF.

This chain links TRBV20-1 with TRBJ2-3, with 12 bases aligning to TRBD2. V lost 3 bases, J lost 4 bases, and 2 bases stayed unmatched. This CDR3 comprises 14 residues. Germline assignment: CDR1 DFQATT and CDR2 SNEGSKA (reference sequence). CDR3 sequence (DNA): TGCAGTGCTAGGACTAGCGGGAGAGCAGATACGCAGTATTTT. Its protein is CSARTSGRADTQYF.

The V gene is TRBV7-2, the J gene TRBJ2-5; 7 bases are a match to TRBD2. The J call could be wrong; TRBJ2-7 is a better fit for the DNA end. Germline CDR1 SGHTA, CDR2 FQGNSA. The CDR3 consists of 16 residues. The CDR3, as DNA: TGTGCCAGCAGCTTAGGACCTCGCGGGAGCAGTAACGAGCAGTACTTC. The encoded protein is CASSLGPRGSSNEQYF.

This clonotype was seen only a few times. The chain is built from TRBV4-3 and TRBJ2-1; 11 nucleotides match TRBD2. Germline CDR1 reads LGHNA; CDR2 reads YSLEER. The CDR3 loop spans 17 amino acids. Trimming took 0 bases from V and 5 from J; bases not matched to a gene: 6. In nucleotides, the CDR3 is TGCGCCAGCAGCCAAGACCGGGGACTAGCGGTGAACAATGAGCAGTTCTTC. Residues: CASSQDRGLAVNNEQFF.

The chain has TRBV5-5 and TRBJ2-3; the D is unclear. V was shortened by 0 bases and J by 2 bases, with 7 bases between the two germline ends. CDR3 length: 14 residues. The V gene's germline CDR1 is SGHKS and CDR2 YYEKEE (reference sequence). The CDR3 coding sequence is TGTGCCAGCAGCTTGGGGAGTCTCACAGATACGCAGTATTTT. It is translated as CASSLGSLTDTQYF.

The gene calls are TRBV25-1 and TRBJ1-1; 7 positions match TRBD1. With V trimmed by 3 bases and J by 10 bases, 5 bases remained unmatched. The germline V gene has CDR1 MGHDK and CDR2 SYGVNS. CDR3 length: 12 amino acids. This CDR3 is CASSDRQGGAFF. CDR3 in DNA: TGTGCCAGCAGTGACCGACAGGGCGGAGCTTTCTTT. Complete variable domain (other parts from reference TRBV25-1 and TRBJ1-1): EADIYQTPRYLVIGTGKKITLECSQTMGHDKMYWYQQDPGMELHLIHYSYGVNSTEKGDLSSESTVSRIRTEHFPLTLESARPSHTSQYLCASSDRQGGAFFGQGTRLTVV.

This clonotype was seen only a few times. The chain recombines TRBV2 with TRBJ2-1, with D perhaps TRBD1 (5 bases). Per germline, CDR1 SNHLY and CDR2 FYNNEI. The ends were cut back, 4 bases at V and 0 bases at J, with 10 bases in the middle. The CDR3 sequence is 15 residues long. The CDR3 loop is CASSGGLSSYNEQFF. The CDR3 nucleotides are TGTGCCAGCAGTGGGGGCCTGAGCTCCTACAATGAGCAGTTCTTC. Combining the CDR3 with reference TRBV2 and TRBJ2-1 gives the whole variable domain EPEVTQTPSHQVTQMGQEVILRCVPISNHLYFYWYRQILGQKVEFLVSFYNNEISEKSEIFDDQFSVERPDGSNFTLKIRSTKLEDSAMYFCASSGGLSSYNEQFFGPGTRLTVL.

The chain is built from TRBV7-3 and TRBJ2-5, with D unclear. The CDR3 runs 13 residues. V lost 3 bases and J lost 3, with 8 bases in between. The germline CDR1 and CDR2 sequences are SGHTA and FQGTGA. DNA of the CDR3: TGTGCCAGCAGCTTCGGAACGAAAGAGACCCAGTACTTC. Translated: CASSFGTKETQYF.

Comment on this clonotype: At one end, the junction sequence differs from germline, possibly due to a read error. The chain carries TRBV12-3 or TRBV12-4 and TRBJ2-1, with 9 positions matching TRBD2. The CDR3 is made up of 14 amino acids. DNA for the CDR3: TGTGCCAGAAGTTTACGGCGGGGGGGCAATGAGCAGTTCTTC. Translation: CARSLRRGGNEQFF.

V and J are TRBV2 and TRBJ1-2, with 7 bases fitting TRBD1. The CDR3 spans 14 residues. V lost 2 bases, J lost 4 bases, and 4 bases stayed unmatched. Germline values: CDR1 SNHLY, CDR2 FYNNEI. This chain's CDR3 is CASSEQGQSYGYTF. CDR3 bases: TGTGCCAGCAGTGAACAGGGACAGAGCTATGGCTACACCTTC.

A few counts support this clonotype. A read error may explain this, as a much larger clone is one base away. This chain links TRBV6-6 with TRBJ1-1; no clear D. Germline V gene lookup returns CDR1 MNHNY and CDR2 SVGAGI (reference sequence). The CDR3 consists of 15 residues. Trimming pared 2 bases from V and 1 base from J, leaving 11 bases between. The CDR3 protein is CASSYEAPGNTEAFF. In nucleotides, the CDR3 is TGTGCCAGCAGTTACGAAGCACCAGGGAACACTGAAGCTTTCTTT.

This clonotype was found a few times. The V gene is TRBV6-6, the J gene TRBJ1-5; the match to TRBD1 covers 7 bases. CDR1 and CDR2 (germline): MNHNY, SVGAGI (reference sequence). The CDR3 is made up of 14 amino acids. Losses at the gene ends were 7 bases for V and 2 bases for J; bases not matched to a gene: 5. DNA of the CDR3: TGTGCCAGCACCGCAGGGGGTGGCAATCAGCCCCAGCATTTT. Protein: CASTAGGGNQPQHF.

The CDR3 DNA is TGTGCCAGCAGCCCCCATGCGGGATCGCTAGATACGCAGTATTTT. This encodes CASSPHAGSLDTQYF. This chain connects TRBV7-2 to TRBJ2-3; tentatively, D is TRBD2 (6 bases). The germline V gene encodes CDR1 SGHTA and CDR2 FQGNSA. The CDR3 consists of 15 residues. V lost 5 bases to trimming and J lost 5 bases, with 17 bases between them. Drawing the rest from reference TRBV7-2 and TRBJ2-3, the complete variable domain is GAGVSQSPSNKVTEKGKDVELRCDPISGHTALYWYRQSLGQGLEFLIYFQGNSAPDKSGLPSDRFSAERTGGSVSTLTIQRTQQEDSAVYLCASSPHAGSLDTQYFGPGTRLTVL.